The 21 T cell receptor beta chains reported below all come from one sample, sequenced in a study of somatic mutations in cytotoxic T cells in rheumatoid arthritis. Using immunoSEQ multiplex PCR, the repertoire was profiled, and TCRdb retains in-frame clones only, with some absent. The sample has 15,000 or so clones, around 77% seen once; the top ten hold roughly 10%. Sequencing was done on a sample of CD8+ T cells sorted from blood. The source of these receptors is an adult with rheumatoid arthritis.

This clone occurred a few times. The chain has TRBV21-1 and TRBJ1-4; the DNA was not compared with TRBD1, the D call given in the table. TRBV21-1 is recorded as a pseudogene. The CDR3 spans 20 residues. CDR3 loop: CASSKGGQGAPLIVDEKLFF. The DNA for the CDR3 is TGTGCCAGCAGCAAAGGGGGACAGGGCGCACCTCTCATCGTCGATGAAAAACTGTTTTTT.

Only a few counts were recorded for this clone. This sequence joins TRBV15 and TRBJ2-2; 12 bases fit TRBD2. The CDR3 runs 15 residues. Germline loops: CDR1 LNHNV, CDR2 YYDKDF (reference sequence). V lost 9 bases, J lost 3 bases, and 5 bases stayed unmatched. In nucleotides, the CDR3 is TGTGCCACGTCTAGCGGGGGGGCCGACACCGGGGAGCTGTTTTTT. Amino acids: CATSSGGADTGELFF.

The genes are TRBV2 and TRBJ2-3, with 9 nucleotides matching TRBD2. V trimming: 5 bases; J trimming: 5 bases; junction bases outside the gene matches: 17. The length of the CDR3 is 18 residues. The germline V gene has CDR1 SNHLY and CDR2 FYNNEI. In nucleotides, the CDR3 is TGTGCCAGCAGTCCGCGACCACGCGGGCGGGGGGGCCGAGATACGCAGTATTTT. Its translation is CASSPRPRGRGGRDTQYF.

As DNA, the CDR3 is TGCAGCGTTTGGCCAGGGACCAACACCGGGGAGCTGTTTTTT. It is translated as CSVWPGTNTGELFF. V gene TRBV29-1 combines with J gene TRBJ2-2; tentatively, D is TRBD1 or TRBD2 (5 bases each). Between the trimmed V and J ends, which lost 5 bases and 2 bases, there was a span of 12 bases. This CDR3 region has 14 residues. Germline V gene lookup returns CDR1 SQVTM and CDR2 ANQGSEA.

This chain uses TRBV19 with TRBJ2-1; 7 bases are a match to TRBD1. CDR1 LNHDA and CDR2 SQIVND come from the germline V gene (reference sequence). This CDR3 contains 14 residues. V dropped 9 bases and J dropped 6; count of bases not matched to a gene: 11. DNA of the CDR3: TGTGCCAGCCAAGGGGGCGGAGGTTCCAATGAGCAGTTCTTC. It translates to CASQGGGGSNEQFF.

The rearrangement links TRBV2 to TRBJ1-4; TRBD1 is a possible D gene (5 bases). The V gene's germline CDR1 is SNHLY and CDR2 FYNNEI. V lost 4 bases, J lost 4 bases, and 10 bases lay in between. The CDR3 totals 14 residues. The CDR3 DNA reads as TGTGCCAGCAGTGCCTGGGGGGATAATGAAAAACTGTTTTTT. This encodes CASSAWGDNEKLFF.

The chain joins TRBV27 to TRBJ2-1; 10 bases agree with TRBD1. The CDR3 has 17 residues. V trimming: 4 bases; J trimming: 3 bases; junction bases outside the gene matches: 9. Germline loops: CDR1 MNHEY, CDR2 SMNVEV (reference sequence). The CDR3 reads CASSSLGQGRFYNEQFF. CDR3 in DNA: TGTGCCAGCAGTTCCCTGGGACAGGGGAGGTTCTACAATGAGCAGTTCTTC.

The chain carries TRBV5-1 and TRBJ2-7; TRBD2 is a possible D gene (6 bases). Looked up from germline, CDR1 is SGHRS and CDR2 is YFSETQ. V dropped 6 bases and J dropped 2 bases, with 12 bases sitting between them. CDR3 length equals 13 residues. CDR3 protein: CASTREPTYEQYF. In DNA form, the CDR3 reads TGCGCCAGCACTCGGGAGCCAACCTACGAGCAGTACTTC.

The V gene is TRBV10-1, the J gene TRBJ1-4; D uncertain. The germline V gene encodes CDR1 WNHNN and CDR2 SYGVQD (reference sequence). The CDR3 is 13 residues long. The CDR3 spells CPWRGATNEKLFF. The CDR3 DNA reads TGCCCCTGGCGTGGTGCAACTAATGAAAAACTGTTTTTT.

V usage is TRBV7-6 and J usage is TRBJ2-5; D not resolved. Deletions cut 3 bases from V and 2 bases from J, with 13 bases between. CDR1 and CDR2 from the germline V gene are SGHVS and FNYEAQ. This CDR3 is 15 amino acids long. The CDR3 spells CASSLFDARQETQYF. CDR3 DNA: TGTGCCAGCAGCTTGTTTGATGCCAGACAAGAGACCCAGTACTTC.

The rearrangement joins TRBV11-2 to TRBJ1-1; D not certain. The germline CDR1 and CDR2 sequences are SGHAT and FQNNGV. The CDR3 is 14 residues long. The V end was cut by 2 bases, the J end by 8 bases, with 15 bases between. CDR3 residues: CASSLNVGAREAFF. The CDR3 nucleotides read TGTGCCAGCAGCTTAAATGTTGGCGCACGGGAAGCTTTCTTT.

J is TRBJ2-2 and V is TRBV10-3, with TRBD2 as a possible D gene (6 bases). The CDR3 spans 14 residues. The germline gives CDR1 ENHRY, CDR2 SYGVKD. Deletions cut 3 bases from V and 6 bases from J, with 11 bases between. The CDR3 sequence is CAISERGGPGELFF. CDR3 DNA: TGTGCCATCAGTGAACGGGGAGGTCCCGGGGAGCTGTTTTTT.

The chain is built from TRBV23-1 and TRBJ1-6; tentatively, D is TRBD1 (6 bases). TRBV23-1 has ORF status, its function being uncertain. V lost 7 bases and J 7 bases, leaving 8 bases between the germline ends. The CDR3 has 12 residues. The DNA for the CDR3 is TGCGCCAGCAAGGGGGAGAATTCACCCCTCCACTTT. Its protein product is CASKGENSPLHF.

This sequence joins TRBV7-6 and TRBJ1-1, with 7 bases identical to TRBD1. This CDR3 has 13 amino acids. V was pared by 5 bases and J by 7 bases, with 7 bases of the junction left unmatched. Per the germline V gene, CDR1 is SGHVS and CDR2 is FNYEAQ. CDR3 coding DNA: TGTGCCAGCAGCCCAGGGGGGGGTGTTGAAGCTTTCTTT. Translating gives CASSPGGGVEAFF.

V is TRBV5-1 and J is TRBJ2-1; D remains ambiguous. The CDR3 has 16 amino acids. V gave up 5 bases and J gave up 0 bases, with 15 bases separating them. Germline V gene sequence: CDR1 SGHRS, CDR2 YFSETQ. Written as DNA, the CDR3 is TGCGCCAGCAGACCGGCCCGGTTGAGCTCCTACAATGAGCAGTTCTTC. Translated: CASRPARLSSYNEQFF.

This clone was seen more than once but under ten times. The CDR3: CASSLATYEQYV. The DNA for the CDR3 is TGTGCCAGCAGCTTAGCGACCTACGAGCAGTACGTC. This sequence joins TRBV7-8 and TRBJ2-7; D ambiguous. CDR1 SGHVS and CDR2 FQNEAQ come from the germline V gene. The germline V and J ends were trimmed by 0 bases and 2 bases, with 2 bases remaining between them. This CDR3 is built from 12 residues.

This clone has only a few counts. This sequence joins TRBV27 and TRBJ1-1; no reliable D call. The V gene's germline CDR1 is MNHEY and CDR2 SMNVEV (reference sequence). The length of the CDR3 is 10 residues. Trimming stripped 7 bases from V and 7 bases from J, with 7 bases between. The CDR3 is CASIGIEAFF. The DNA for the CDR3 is TGTGCCAGCATCGGAATTGAAGCTTTCTTT.

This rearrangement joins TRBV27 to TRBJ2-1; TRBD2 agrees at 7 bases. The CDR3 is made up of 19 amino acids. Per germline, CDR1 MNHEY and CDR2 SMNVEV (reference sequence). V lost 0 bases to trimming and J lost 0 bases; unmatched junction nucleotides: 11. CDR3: CASSLSLMGGLSSYNEQFF. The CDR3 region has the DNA TGTGCCAGCAGTTTATCGCTGATGGGGGGACTATCCTCCTACAATGAGCAGTTCTTC.

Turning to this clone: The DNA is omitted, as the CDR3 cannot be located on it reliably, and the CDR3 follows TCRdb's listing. The CDR3 loop is CASSLSLRGVVEQFF. The chain carries TRBV28 and TRBJ2-1; the table's D call, TRBD2, has no DNA check behind it. The germline V gene encodes CDR1 MDHEN and CDR2 SYDVKM. The CDR3 contains 15 residues when both ends are counted.

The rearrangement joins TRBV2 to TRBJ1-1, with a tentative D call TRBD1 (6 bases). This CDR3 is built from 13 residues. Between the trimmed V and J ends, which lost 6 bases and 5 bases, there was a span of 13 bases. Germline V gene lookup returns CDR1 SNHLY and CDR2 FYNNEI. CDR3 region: CASSSGDGTEAFF. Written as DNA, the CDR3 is TGTGCCAGCAGCTCAGGGGATGGTACTGAAGCTTTCTTT.

CDR3 bases: TGTGCCAGCAGCTTAGTCAGGGGGGCTGCGAATATTAATGAGCAGTTCTTC. Its translation: CASSLVRGAANINEQFF. The chain is built from TRBV13 and TRBJ2-1; possibly TRBD1 for D (7 bases). Trimming removed 1 base from V and 7 bases from J, with 20 bases in between. The germline V gene has CDR1 PRHDT and CDR2 FYEKMQ (reference sequence). The CDR3 length is 17 residues. The full variable domain, in which reference TRBV13 and TRBJ2-1 provide the parts outside the CDR3, is AAGVIQSPRHLIKEKRETATLKCYPIPRHDTVYWYQQGPGQDPQFLISFYEKMQSDKGSIPDRFSAQQFSDYHSELNMSSLELGDSALYFCASSLVRGAANINEQFFGPGTRLTVL.